The 12 T cell receptor beta chains below come from one sample, sequenced in a study. TCRdb processed the 5' RACE reads anew with MiXCR; each CDR3 protein has one entry. The sample consists of approximately 47,000 distinct CDR3 sequences, around 26% of them appearing once. The source material was naive CD4+ T cells sorted from blood. Subset defined: naive CD4+ T cells, CD4+CD45RA+CD25-. These receptor sequences come from a female donor with breast cancer.

The chain carries TRBV2 and TRBJ2-5; no firm D call. Germline lookup yields CDR1 SNHLY and CDR2 FYNNEI. CDR3 length: 15 amino acids. V lost 3 bases, J lost 1 base, and 12 bases lay in between. CDR3 protein: CASSDPKEFQETQYF. The CDR3 coding sequence is TGTGCCAGCAGTGATCCCAAGGAATTCCAAGAGACCCAGTACTTC.

Written as DNA, the CDR3 is TGCGCCAGCAGCCAAGGTGCGGGACAGGGGGCAGATACGCAGTATTTT. This codes for CASSQGAGQGADTQYF. The chain joins TRBV4-1 to TRBJ2-3; 11 bases line up with TRBD1. Germline CDR1 is MGHRA and CDR2 is YSYEKL. The CDR3 consists of 16 residues. The junction had 4 bases not matched to a gene; V was cut back by 1 base and J by 4 bases.

This chain links TRBV7-2 with TRBJ2-7; either TRBD1 or TRBD2 may supply D (6 bases each). Germline values: CDR1 SGHTA, CDR2 FQGNSA. The V end lost 2 bases, the J end lost 7 bases, and 18 bases lay between the germline ends. There are 15 residues in the CDR3. CDR3 coding DNA: TGTGCCAGCAGCTTAAACCCGGGGGCTTTGGGAGAGCAGTACTTC. Translating gives CASSLNPGALGEQYF.

In the case of this clonotype: One end of the junction fails to match germline, which may point to a read error. The V and J genes are TRBV7-9 and TRBJ2-1; a weak D match, TRBD2 (6 bases). The CDR3 runs 14 residues. Germline-derived CDR1 and CDR2 are SEHNR and FQNEAQ (reference sequence). The CDR3 sequence: CTSSVLRRGNEQFF. The CDR3 bases are TGTACCAGCAGCGTGCTTCGGCGGGGAAATGAGCAGTTCTTC.

This sequence joins TRBV5-8 and TRBJ2-1; 13 nucleotides align to TRBD2. Trimming removed 4 bases from V and 8 bases from J; junction bases left unmatched: 6. The germline CDR1 and CDR2 sequences are SGHTS and YDEGEE. This CDR3 has 15 residues. CDR3 loop: CASSRTSGSSYEQFF. Written as DNA, the CDR3 is TGTGCCAGCAGCCGGACTAGCGGGAGTTCGTATGAGCAGTTCTTC.

This clonotype was seen a handful of times. This chain joins TRBV24-1 and TRBJ2-1; D is unresolved. The length of the CDR3 is 15 residues. Germline assignment: CDR1 KGHDR and CDR2 SFDVKD. V dropped 3 bases and J dropped 8 bases, with 16 bases sitting between them. The CDR3, as DNA: TGTGCCACCAGTGATATTCTTCTAACCAACGATGAGCAGTTCTTC. This sequence encodes CATSDILLTNDEQFF.

This clonotype was observed a handful of times. This rearrangement joins TRBV7-9 to TRBJ1-1; 11 nucleotides align to TRBD1. This CDR3 region has 19 residues. J gave up 1 base and V 4 bases, and 14 bases lay outside the gene matches. CDR1 and CDR2 from the germline V gene are SEHNR and FQNEAQ (reference sequence). CDR3 sequence (DNA): TGTGCCAGCAGCTACCGGGACAGGGGGACTAACTGGTGGAACACTGAAGCTTTCTTT. It translates to CASSYRDRGTNWWNTEAFF.

The genes are TRBV5-1 and TRBJ2-3; no clear D gene. The CDR3 is made up of 14 amino acids. Germline CDR1 and CDR2: SGHRS and YFSETQ. Trimming left V 0 bases short and J 4 bases short, with 9 bases between. This chain's CDR3 is CASSLEQLSDTQYF. The CDR3 nucleotides read TGCGCCAGCAGCTTGGAACAGCTCTCAGATACGCAGTATTTT.

The chain carries TRBV20-1 and TRBJ2-1; 9 bases line up with TRBD2. CDR3 length: 15 amino acids. The J segment lost 2 bases and the V segment lost 2 bases, leaving 4 bases of the junction unmatched. Germline CDR1 DFQATT, CDR2 SNEGSKA (reference sequence). CDR3 residues: CSARLAGLTYNEQFF. In DNA, the CDR3 is TGCAGTGCTAGACTAGCGGGATTAACCTACAATGAGCAGTTCTTC.

The V call is TRBV4-2, the J call TRBJ1-4; TRBD1 might be the D (5 bases). This CDR3 spans 16 amino acids. Germline lookup yields CDR1 LGHNA and CDR2 YNFKEQ. V was trimmed by 0 bases and J by 7 bases, leaving 15 bases between them. The CDR3 is CASSQEVRRGIEKLFF. CDR3 in DNA: TGTGCCAGCAGCCAAGAAGTACGCCGGGGGATTGAAAAACTGTTTTTT.

This rearrangement joins TRBV7-2 to TRBJ2-2; 16 nucleotides match TRBD2. CDR1 SGHTA and CDR2 FQGNSA come from the germline V gene. The V and J ends lost 1 base and 7 bases, in that order; junction bases with no gene match: 12. This CDR3 has 20 amino acids. CDR3 residues: CASSLVKGLAGGPVSGELFF. CDR3 bases: TGTGCCAGCAGCTTAGTAAAGGGACTAGCGGGAGGGCCGGTCAGCGGGGAGCTGTTTTTT.

In the case of this clonotype: A clone one base away is much larger, so this may be a read error. The CDR3: CASSWNTEAFF. For the CDR3, the DNA is TGTGCCAGCAGCTGGAACACTGAAGCTTTCTTT. The chain couples TRBV27 to TRBJ1-1; D ambiguous. Germline V lookup: CDR1 MNHEY, CDR2 SMNVEV (reference sequence). Trimming pared 6 bases from V and 1 base from J, leaving 3 bases between. The CDR3 loop spans 11 amino acids.